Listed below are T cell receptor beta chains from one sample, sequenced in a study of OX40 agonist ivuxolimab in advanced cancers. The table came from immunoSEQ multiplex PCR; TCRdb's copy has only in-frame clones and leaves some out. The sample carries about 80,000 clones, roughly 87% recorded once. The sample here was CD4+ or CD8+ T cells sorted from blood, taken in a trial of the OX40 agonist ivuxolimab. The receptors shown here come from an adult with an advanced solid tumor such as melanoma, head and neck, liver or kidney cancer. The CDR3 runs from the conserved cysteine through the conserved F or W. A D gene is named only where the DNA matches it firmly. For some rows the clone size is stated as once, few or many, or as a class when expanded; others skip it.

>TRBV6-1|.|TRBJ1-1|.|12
TGTGCCAGCAGTGAAGCGGCCTTTGAAGCTTTCTTT
CASSEAAFEAFF
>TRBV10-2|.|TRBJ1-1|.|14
TGCGCCAGCAGTGAGTACGACGGAAACACTGAAGCTTTCTTT
CASSEYDGNTEAFF
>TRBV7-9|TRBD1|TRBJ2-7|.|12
TGTGCCAGCAGCGGGACAGGGGACGAGCAGTACTTC
CASSGTGDEQYF
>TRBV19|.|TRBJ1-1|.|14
TGTGCCAGTAGACGAGGGTCGCCCAACACTGAAGCTTTCTTT
CASRRGSPNTEAFF
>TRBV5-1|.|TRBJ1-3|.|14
TGCGCCAGCAGCATGGACCCCTCTGGAAACACCATATATTTT
CASSMDPSGNTIYF
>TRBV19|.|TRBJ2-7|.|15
TGTGCCAGTAGTCCCACCAGGGGACTGGCGACCAGGCCGTACTTC
CASSPTRGLATRPYF
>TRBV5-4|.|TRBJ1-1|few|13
TGTGCCAGCAGCCATTACCGGGGAACTGAAGCTTTCTTT
CASSHYRGTEAFF
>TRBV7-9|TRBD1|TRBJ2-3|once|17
TGTGCCAGCAGCGTGGACAGGGGGCTGATGGGCACAGATACGCAGTATTTT
CASSVDRGLMGTDTQYF
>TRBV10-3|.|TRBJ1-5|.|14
TGTGCCATCAGTGAGGGGGGCAGCAATCAGCCCCAGCATTTT
CAISEGGSNQPQHF
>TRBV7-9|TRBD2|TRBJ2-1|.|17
TGTGCCAGCAGCCTTCGACTAGCGGGAGGGCCGAGCAATGAGCAGTTCTTC
CASSLRLAGGPSNEQFF
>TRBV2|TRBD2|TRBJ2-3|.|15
TGTGCCAGCAGCGATAGCGGGGGGCGTACAGATACGCAGTATTTT
CASSDSGGRTDTQYF
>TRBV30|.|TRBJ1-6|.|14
TGTGCCTGTTCGGTTAGCTCCTATAATTCACCCCTCCACTTT
CACSVSSYNSPLHF
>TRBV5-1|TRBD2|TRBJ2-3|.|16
TGCGCCAGCAGCTTGGTTCTAGCGGGGAGTGTGGATACGCAGTATTTT
CASSLVLAGSVDTQYF
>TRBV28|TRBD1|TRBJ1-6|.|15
TGTGCCAGCAGTATACAGGGGGCGAATAATTCACCCCTCCACTTT
CASSIQGANNSPLHF
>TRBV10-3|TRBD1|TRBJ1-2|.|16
TGTGCCATCAGTGAGGTGACAGGGGCTCCCCTCTATGGCTACACCTTC
CAISEVTGAPLYGYTF
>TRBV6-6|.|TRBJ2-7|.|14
TGTGCCAGCCTGCCCGAGTATCCCTCCTACGAGCAGTACTTC
CASLPEYPSYEQYF
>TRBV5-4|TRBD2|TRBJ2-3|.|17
TGTGCCAGCAGCTTGGAACTAGCGGGAGGCTCCCCAGATACGCAGTATTTT
CASSLELAGGSPDTQYF
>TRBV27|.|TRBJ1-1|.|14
TGTGCCAGCAGTTTCCGGGGGGGTGGCACTGAAGCTTTCTTT
CASSFRGGGTEAFF
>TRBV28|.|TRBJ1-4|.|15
TGTGCCAGCAGTCGCCAACAGGTGGATAATGAAAAACTGTTTTTT
CASSRQQVDNEKLFF
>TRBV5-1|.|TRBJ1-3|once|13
TGCGCCAGCCGCCGATCGGATGGAAACACCATATATTTT
CASRRSDGNTIYF
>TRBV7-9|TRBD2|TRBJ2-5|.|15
TGTGCCAGCAGCTTGGGCGGGAGGGGTGGAGAGACCCAGTACTTC
CASSLGGRGGETQYF
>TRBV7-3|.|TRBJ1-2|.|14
TGTGCCAGCAGCTTAAAGCCGGGGGCCTATGGCTACACCTTC
CASSLKPGAYGYTF
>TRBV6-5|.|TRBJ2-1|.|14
TGTGCCAGCAGTTACTCGGGTGGCCTAGCCCGGCAGTTCTTC
CASSYSGGLARQFF
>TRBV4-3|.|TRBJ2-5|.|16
TGCGCCAGCAGCCAAGATGTATCGACGGCACAAGAGACCCAGTACTTC
CASSQDVSTAQETQYF
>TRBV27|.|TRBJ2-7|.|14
TGTGCCACCTCCAGGGGCCGGAGCTCCTACGAGCAGTACTTC
CATSRGRSSYEQYF
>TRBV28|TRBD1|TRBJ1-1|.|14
TGTGCCAGCAGTGAGACCGGGACAGACACTGAAGCTTTCTTT
CASSETGTDTEAFF
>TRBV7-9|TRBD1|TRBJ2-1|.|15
TGTGCCAGCAGCTCCCGGGACAAACAGGGGAATGAGCAGTTCTTC
CASSSRDKQGNEQFF
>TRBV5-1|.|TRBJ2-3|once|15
TGCGCCAGCAGCCCGCAGGGGCAAACCGGGGATACGCAGTATTTT
CASSPQGQTGDTQYF
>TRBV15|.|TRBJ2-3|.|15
TGTGCCACCAGCAGAGAGCGGGGGCCTAGAGATACGCAGTATTTT
CATSRERGPRDTQYF
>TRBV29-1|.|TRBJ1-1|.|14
TGCAGCGTTGGGTCCGTCGGGGGTTACACTGAAGCTTTCTTT
CSVGSVGGYTEAFF
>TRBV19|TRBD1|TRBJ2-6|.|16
TGTGCCAGCGACGGACAGGGCCAACCTGGGGCCAACGTCCTGACTTTC
CASDGQGQPGANVLTF
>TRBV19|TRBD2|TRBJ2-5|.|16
TGTGCCAGTAGTATCAGGACTAGCGGGAGGAGGGAGACCCAGTACTTC
CASSIRTSGRRETQYF
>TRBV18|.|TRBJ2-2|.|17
TGTGCCAGCTCCCTGAAGACAGGCGTCATGAACACCGGGGAGCTGTTTTTT
CASSLKTGVMNTGELFF
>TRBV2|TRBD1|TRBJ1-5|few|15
TGTGCCAGCAGTGTGTCGGACAGGGGAAATCAGCCCCAGCATTTT
CASSVSDRGNQPQHF
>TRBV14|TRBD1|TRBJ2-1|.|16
TGTGCCAGCAGCCAAATCGGGACAGGGACCTACAATGAGCAGTTCTTC
CASSQIGTGTYNEQFF
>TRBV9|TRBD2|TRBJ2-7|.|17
TGTGCCAGCAGCGTAGCCCCAACTAGCGGGGGCCTCTACGAGCAGTACTTC
CASSVAPTSGGLYEQYF
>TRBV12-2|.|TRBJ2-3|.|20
TGTGCAAGTCGCTGCCCCCCGGGACAGGGTGTCGCATTTGGGCCAGATACGCAGTATTTT
CASRCPPGQGVAFGPDTQYF
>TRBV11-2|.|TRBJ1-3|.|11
TGTGCCAGCAGCGAAAAGAACACCATATATTTT
CASSEKNTIYF
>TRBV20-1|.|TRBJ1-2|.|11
TGCAGTGCTAAACTGGGGGGAATCTACACCTTC
CSAKLGGIYTF